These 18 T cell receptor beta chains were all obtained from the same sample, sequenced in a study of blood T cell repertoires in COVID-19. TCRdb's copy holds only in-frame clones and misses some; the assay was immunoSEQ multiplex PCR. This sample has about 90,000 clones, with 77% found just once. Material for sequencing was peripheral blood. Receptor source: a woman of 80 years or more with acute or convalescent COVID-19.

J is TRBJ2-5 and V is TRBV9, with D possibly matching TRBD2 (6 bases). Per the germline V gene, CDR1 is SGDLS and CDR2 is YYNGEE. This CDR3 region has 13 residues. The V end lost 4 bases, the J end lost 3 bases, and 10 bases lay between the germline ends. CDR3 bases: TGTGCCAGCAGCTTCGGGAGTGAAGAGACCCAGTACTTC. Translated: CASSFGSEETQYF.

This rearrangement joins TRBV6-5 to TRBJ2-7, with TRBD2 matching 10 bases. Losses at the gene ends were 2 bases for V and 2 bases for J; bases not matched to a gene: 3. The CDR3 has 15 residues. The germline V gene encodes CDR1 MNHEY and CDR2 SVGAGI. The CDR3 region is CASSYRLAGAYEQYF. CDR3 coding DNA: TGTGCCAGCAGTTACCGGCTAGCGGGGGCCTACGAGCAGTACTTC.

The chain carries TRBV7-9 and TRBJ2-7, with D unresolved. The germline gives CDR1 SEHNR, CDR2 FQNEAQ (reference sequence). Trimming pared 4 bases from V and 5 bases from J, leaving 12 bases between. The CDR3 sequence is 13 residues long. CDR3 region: CASSSDWMDEQYF. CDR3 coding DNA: TGTGCCAGCAGCTCTGACTGGATGGACGAGCAGTACTTC.

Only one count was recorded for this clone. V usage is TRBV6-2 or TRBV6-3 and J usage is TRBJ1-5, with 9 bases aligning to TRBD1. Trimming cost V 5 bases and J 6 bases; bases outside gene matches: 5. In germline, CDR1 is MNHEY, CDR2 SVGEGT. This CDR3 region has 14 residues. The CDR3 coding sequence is TGTGCCAGCAGTCGTACAGGGGGCGGTCAGCCCCAGCATTTT. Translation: CASSRTGGGQPQHF.

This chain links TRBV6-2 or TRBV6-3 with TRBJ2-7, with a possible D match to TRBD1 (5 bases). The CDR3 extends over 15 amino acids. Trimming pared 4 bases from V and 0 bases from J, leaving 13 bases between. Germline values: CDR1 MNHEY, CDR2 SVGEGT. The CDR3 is CASSSPGSSSYEQYF. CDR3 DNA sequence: TGTGCCAGCAGTTCTCCAGGGTCAAGCTCCTACGAGCAGTACTTC.

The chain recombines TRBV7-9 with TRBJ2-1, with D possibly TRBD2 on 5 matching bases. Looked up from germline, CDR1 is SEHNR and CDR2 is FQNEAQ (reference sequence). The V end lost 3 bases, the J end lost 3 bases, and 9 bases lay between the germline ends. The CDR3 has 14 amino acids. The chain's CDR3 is CASSLRVLYNEQFF. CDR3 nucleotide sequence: TGTGCCAGCAGCTTGCGGGTACTCTACAATGAGCAGTTCTTC.

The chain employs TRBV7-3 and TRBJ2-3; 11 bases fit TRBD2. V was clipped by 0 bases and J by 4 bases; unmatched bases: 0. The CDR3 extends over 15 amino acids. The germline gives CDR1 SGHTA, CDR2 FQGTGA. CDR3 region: CASSLTSGRADTQYF. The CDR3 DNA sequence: TGTGCCAGCAGCTTAACTAGCGGGAGGGCAGATACGCAGTATTTT.

CDR3: CASSLWAGDMNTEAFF. DNA of the CDR3: TGTGCCAGCAGTTTATGGGCAGGGGACATGAACACTGAAGCTTTCTTT. This chain uses TRBV28 with TRBJ1-1; D is perhaps TRBD1 (6 bases). Per the germline V gene, CDR1 is MDHEN and CDR2 is SYDVKM. CDR3 length: 16 residues. V was clipped by 0 bases and J by 0 bases, with 11 bases between them.

CDR3 bases: TGCGCCAGCAGCCTCCACAGGGTGGGTGGCTACACCTTC. Its translation: CASSLHRVGGYTF. V gene TRBV4-1 combines with J gene TRBJ1-2; weak D call: TRBD1 (6 bases). The V gene's germline CDR1 is MGHRA and CDR2 YSYEKL. CDR3 length equals 13 residues. V was shortened by 4 bases and J by 7 bases, with 13 bases between the two germline ends.

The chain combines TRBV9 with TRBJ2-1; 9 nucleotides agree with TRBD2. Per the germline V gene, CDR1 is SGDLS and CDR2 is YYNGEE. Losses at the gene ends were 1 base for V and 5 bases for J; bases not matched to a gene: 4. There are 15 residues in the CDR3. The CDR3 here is CASSVMASGNNEQFF. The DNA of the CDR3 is TGTGCCAGCAGCGTAATGGCTAGCGGGAACAATGAGCAGTTCTTC.

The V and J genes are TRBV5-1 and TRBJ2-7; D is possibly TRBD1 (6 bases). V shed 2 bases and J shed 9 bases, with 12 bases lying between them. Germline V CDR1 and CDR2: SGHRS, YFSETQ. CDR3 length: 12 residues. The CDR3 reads CASSLAGAGQYF. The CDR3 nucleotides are TGCGCCAGCAGCTTAGCAGGGGCGGGGCAGTACTTC.

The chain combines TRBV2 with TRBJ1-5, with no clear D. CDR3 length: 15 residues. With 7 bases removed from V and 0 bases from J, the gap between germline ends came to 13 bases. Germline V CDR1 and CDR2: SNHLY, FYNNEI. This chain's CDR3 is CASKAGRYSNQPQHF. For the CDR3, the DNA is TGTGCCAGCAAGGCAGGCCGCTATAGCAATCAGCCCCAGCATTTT. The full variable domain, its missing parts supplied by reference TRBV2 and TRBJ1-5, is EPEVTQTPSHQVTQMGQEVILRCVPISNHLYFYWYRQILGQKVEFLVSFYNNEISEKSEIFDDQFSVERPDGSNFTLKIRSTKLEDSAMYFCASKAGRYSNQPQHFGDGTRLSIL.

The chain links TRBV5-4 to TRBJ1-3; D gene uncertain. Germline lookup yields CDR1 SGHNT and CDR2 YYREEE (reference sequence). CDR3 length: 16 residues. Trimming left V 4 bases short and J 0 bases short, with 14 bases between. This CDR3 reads CASSPEGVRSGNTIYF. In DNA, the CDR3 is TGTGCCAGCAGCCCGGAGGGCGTTCGCTCTGGAAACACCATATATTTT.

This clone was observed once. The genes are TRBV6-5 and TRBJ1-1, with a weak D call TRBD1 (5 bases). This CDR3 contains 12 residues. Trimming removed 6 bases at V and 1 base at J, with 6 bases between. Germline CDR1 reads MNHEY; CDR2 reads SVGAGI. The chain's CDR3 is CASRGGNTEAFF. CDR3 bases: TGTGCCAGCAGGGGGGGGAACACTGAAGCTTTCTTT.

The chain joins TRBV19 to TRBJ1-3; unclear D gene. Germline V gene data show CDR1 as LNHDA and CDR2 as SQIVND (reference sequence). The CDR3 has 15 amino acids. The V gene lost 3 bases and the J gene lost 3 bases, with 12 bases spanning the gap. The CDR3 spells CASSIPGSYGNTIYF. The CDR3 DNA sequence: TGTGCCAGTAGTATCCCTGGCAGTTATGGAAACACCATATATTTT.

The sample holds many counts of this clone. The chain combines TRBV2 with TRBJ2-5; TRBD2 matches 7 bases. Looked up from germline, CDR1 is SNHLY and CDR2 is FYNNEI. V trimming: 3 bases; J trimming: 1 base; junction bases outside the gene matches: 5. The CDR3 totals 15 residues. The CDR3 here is CASSDPGGIQETQYF. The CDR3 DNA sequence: TGTGCCAGCAGTGATCCGGGGGGTATCCAAGAGACCCAGTACTTC.

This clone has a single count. This CDR3 reads CSVGTTGVTDTQYF. The CDR3 nucleotides are TGCAGCGTGGGTACGACCGGGGTCACAGATACGCAGTATTTT. This chain connects TRBV29-1 to TRBJ2-3; weak D call: TRBD2 (5 bases). Germline V CDR1 and CDR2: SQVTM, ANQGSEA. The CDR3 spans 14 residues. With 6 bases removed from V and 2 bases from J, the gap between germline ends came to 15 bases.

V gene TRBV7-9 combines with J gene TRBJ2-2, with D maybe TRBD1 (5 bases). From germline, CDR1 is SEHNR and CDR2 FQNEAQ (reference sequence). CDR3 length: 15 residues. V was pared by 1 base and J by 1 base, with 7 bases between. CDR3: CASSLGGRNTGELFF. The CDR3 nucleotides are TGTGCCAGCAGCTTAGGGGGCCGGAACACCGGGGAGCTGTTTTTT.